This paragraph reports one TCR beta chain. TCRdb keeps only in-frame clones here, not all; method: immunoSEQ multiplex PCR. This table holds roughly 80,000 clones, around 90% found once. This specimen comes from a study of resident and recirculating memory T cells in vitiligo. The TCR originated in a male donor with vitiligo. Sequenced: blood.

CDR3 DNA: TGTGCCAGCAGCTTAATAGAGCGGGAGATGACCTACGAGCAGTACTTC. Amino acids: CASSLIEREMTYEQYF. The genes are TRBV7-2 and TRBJ2-7, with 8 positions matching TRBD2. The V gene end was trimmed by 2 bases and the J gene end by 2 bases; junction bases not matched to a gene: 8. Germline V gene lookup returns CDR1 SGHTA and CDR2 FQGNSA. CDR3 length: 16 residues.